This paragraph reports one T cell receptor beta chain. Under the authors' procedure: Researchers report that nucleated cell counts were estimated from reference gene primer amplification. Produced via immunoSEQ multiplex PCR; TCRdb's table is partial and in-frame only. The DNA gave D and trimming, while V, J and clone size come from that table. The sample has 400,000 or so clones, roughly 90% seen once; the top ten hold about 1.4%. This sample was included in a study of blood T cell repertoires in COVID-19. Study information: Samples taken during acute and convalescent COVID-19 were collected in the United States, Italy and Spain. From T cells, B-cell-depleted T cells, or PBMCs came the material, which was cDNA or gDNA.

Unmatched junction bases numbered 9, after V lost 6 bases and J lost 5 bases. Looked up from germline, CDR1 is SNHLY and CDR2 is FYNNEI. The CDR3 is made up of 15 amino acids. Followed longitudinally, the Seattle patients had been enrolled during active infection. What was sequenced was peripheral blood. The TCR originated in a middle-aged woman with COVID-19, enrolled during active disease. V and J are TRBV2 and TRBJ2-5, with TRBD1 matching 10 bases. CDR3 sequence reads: CASRSDRGFAETQYF. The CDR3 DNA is TGTGCCAGCAGATCGGACAGGGGGTTCGCGGAGACCCAGTACTTC.